This TCR beta chain was sequenced in a study of graft-versus-host responses after intestinal transplantation. V shed 3 bases and J shed 4 bases, with 4 bases lying between them. The CDR3 loop spans 11 amino acids. Looked up from germline, CDR1 is WSHSY and CDR2 is SAAADI. Note on this clone: Its antigen is as yet unknown.

General study results and limits: GvH clone levels peaked in circulation, and this peak was associated with early post-transplant HvG declines.

This table comes from immunoSEQ multiplex PCR, and its TCRdb copy is limited to in-frame clones, with some not included. The data contain about 110,000 clones, around 93% of them singletons. The sample was unstimulated CD8+ T cells sorted from spleen or lymph node cells, taken before intestinal transplant. The TCR originated in a human donor who received an intestinal transplant. The rearrangement links TRBV10-2 to TRBJ2-7; no clear D gene. The CDR3 DNA reads as TGCGCCAGCAGTGAAGGGTACGAGCAGTACTTC. Residues: CASSEGYEQYF.